This T cell receptor beta chain is drawn from a study of T cells in Graves' hyperthyroidism and ophthalmopathy. The overall study: The initial diagnosis was the point when peripheral blood was collected, ahead of any treatment. Regarding the study as a whole: Ophthalmopathy, as predicted by the model, came a median roughly 6.5 months after the prediction.

Ends included, the CDR3 has 15 residues. TCR beta CDR3 regions were amplified from RNA. An initial round of RT-PCR targeting the TCR CDR3 relied on the HTBI primer set. TCRdb processed the multiplex PCR reads anew with MiXCR; each CDR3 protein has one entry. Among about 480,000 distinct CDR3 sequences listed, approximately 15% were seen once. This clonotype has a count of ten or more. Its specificity is unknown. No DNA is shown, since the ends of the CDR3 on it are uncertain; the CDR3 is the one TCRdb lists. This TCR derives from a woman aged 18-35 years with Graves' hyperthyroidism. What was sequenced was blood. This chain connects TRBV12-3 or TRBV12-4 to TRBJ2-1; the table's D call of TRBD1 was not tested on the DNA. This CDR3 reads CASSPSGQGNNEQFF.